Presented here are 3 T cell receptor beta chains from one specimen sequenced in a study of shared clonotypes between healthy human individuals. Profiling relied on immunoSEQ multiplex PCR, and the TCRdb table lists in-frame clones only, not all of them. This sample has about 1 million clones, with about 80% found just once. The sequencing sample was made of memory CD4+ T cells sorted from blood. As to subset: CD45RA-negative fraction. The source of these receptors is a man aged 18-30 years in good health.

This chain uses TRBV5-1 with TRBJ2-3; 11 nucleotides align to TRBD2. The CDR3 runs to 18 residues. Germline CDR1 SGHRS, CDR2 YFSETQ. V lost 0 bases, J lost 0 bases, and 6 bases stayed unmatched. In DNA form, the CDR3 reads TGCGCCAGCAGCTTGGATCTTAGACTAGCGGGGAGCACAGATACGCAGTATTTT. Translation: CASSLDLRLAGSTDTQYF.

This sequence joins TRBV30 and TRBJ2-2; possible D gene TRBD1, 9 bases. Trimming pared 3 bases from V and 4 bases from J, leaving 30 bases between. In germline, CDR1 is GTSNPN, CDR2 SVGIG (reference sequence). The CDR3 contains 20 residues. The CDR3 nucleotides are TGTGCCTGGAGCGGGGGCCGGGACAGGGTGTTAGCGGGGATCACCGGGGAGCTGTTTTTT. Protein: CAWSGGRDRVLAGITGELFF.

The chain joins TRBV6-5 to TRBJ1-4; TRBD1 is a possible D gene (5 bases). V lost 8 bases and J 4 bases, leaving 14 bases between the germline ends. The CDR3 runs to 14 residues. Germline V CDR1 and CDR2: MNHEY, SVGAGI. CDR3 nucleotides: TGTGCCAGCGGAATACCAGGGTTTAATGAAAAACTGTTTTTT. Amino acids: CASGIPGFNEKLFF.